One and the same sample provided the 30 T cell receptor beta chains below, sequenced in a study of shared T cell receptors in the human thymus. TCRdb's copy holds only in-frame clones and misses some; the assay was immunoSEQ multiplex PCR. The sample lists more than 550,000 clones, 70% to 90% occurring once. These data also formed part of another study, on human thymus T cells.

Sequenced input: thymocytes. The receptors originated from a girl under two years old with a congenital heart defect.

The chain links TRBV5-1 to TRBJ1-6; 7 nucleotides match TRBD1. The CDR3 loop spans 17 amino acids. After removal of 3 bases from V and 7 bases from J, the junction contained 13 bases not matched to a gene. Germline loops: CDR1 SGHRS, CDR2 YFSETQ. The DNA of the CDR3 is TGCGCCAGCAGCTCCGTGGGGGCGGGACAGCCGAATTCACCCCTCCACTTT. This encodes CASSSVGAGQPNSPLHF. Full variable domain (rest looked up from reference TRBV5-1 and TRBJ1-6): KAGVTQTPRYLIKTRGQQVTLSCSPISGHRSVSWYQQTPGQGLQFLFEYFSETQRNKGNFPGRFSGRQFSNSRSEMNVSTLELGDSALYLCASSSVGAGQPNSPLHFGNGTRLTVT.

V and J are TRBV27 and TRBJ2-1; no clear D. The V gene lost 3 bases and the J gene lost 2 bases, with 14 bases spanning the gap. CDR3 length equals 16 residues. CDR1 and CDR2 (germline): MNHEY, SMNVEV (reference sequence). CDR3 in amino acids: CASSFQLRRPYNEQFF. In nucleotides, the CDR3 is TGTGCCAGCAGTTTTCAGCTCAGGCGCCCCTACAATGAGCAGTTCTTC.

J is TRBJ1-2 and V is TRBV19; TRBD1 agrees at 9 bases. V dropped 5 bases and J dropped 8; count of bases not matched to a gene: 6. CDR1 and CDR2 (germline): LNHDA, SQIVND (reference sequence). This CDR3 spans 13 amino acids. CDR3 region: CASSPGQGYGYTF. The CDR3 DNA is TGTGCCAGTAGTCCAGGACAGGGGTACGGCTACACCTTC. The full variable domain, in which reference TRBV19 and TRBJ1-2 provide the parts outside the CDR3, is DGGITQSPKYLFRKEGQNVTLSCEQNLNHDAMYWYRQDPGQGLRLIYYSQIVNDFQKGDIAEGYSVSREKKESFPLTVTSAQKNPTAFYLCASSPGQGYGYTFGSGTRLTVV.

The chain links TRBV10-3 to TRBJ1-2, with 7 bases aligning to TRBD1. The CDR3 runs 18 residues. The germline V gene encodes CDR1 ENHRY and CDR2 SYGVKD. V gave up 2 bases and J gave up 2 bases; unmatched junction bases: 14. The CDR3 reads CAISEAIEGRGINYGYTF. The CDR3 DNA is TGTGCCATCAGTGAGGCGATAGAGGGCAGGGGGATAAACTATGGCTACACCTTC.

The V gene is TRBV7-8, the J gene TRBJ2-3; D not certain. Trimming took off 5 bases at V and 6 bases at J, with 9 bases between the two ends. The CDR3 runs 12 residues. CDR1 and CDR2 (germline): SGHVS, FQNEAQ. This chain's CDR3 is CASSPGGDTQYF. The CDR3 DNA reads TGTGCCAGCAGCCCGGGTGGGGATACGCAGTATTTT.

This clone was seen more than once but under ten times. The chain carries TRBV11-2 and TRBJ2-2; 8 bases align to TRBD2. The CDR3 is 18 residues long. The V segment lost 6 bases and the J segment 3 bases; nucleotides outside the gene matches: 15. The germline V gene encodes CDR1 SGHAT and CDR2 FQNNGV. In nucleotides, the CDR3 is TGTGCCAGCAGTAGTGGGAGAGAGCGGGGGAAACACACCGGGGAGCTGTTTTTT. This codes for CASSSGRERGKHTGELFF.

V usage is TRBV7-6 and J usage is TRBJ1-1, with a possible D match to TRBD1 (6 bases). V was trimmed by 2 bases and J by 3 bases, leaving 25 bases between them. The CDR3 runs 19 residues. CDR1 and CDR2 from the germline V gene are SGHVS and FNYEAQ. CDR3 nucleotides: TGTGCCAGCAGCTTATTTCCGCAGGGGAGTATAGGGCAGGACACTGAAGCTTTCTTT. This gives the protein CASSLFPQGSIGQDTEAFF.

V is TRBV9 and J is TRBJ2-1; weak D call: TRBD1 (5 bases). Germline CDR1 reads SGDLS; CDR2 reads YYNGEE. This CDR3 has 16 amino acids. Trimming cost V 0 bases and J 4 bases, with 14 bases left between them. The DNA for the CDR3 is TGTGCCAGCAGCGTAGCCGGGCAGGGAAAATACAATGAGCAGTTCTTC. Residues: CASSVAGQGKYNEQFF.

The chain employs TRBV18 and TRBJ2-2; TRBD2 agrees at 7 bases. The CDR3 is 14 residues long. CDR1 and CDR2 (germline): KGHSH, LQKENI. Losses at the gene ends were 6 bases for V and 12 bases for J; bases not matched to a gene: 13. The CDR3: CASSQGRQGGQLFF. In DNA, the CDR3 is TGTGCCAGCTCCCAAGGACGGCAGGGAGGGCAGCTGTTTTTT.

The CDR3 spells CASSLVEGAGVQETQYF. The CDR3 region has the DNA TGTGCCAGCAGTTTGGTCGAGGGTGCGGGGGTCCAAGAGACCCAGTACTTC. This chain joins TRBV28 and TRBJ2-5; 7 positions match TRBD2. CDR3 length equals 17 residues. Germline V gene sequence: CDR1 MDHEN, CDR2 SYDVKM. V lost 3 bases to trimming and J lost 1 base; unmatched junction nucleotides: 11.

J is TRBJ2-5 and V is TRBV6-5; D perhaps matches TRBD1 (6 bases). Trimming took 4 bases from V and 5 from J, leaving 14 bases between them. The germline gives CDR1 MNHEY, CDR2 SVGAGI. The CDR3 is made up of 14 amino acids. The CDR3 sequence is CASSFTGLGETQYF. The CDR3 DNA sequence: TGTGCCAGCAGTTTTACAGGGCTAGGGGAGACCCAGTACTTC.

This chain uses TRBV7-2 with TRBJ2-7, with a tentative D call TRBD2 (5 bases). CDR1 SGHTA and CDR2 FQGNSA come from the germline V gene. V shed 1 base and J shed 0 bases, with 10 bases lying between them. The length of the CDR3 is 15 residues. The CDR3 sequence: CASSLDWESSYEQYF. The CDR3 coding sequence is TGTGCCAGCAGCTTAGACTGGGAGAGCTCCTACGAGCAGTACTTC.

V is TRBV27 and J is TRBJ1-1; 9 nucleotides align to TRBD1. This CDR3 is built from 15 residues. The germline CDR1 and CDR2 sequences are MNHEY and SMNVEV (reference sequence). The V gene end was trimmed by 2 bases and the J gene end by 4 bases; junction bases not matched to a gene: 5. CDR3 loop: CASSLNGQGSTEAFF. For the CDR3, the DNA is TGTGCCAGCAGTTTAAACGGACAGGGGAGCACTGAAGCTTTCTTT.

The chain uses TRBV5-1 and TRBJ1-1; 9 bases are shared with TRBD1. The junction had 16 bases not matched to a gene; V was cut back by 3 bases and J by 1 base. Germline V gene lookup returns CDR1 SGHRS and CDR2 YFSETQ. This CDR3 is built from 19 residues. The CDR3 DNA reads TGCGCCAGCAGCTGCCCGCGGACAGGGGAGGAGTGTCGGAACACTGAAGCTTTCTTT. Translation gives CASSCPRTGEECRNTEAFF. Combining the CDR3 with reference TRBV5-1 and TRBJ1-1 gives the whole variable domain KAGVTQTPRYLIKTRGQQVTLSCSPISGHRSVSWYQQTPGQGLQFLFEYFSETQRNKGNFPGRFSGRQFSNSRSEMNVSTLELGDSALYLCASSCPRTGEECRNTEAFFGQGTRLTVV.

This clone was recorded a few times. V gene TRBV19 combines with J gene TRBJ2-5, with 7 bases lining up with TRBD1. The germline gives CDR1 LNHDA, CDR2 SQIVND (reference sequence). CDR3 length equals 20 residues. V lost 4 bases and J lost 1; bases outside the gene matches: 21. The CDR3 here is CASSTTISFGDSKFQETQYF. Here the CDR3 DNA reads TGTGCCAGTAGTACAACTATTAGTTTCGGGGACAGCAAATTCCAAGAGACCCAGTACTTC.

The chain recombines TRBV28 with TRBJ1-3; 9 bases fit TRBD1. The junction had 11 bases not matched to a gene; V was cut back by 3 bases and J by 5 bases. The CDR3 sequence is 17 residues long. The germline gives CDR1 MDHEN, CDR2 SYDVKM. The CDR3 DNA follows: TGTGCCAGCAGTTTGTACAGGAGGGGACAGGGACGAAACACCATATATTTT. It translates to CASSLYRRGQGRNTIYF.

DNA for the CDR3: TGTGCCAGCAGCTTATGGACACAACGAACCACAGATACGCAGTATTTT. Translated: CASSLWTQRTTDTQYF. The gene calls are TRBV7-2 and TRBJ2-3, with D maybe TRBD1 (5 bases). V was pared by 2 bases and J by 2 bases, with 14 bases between. CDR1 is SGHTA, CDR2 FQGNSA, per germline. The CDR3 covers 16 residues. Drawing the rest from reference TRBV7-2 and TRBJ2-3, the complete variable domain is GAGVSQSPSNKVTEKGKDVELRCDPISGHTALYWYRQSLGQGLEFLIYFQGNSAPDKSGLPSDRFSAERTGGSVSTLTIQRTQQEDSAVYLCASSLWTQRTTDTQYFGPGTRLTVL.

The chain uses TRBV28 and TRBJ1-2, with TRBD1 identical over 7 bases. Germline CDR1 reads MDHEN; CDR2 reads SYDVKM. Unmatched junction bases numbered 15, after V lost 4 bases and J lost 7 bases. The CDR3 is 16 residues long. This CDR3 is CASSSTHKRGPAGYTF. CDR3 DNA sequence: TGTGCCAGCAGTTCGACACACAAAAGGGGGCCGGCTGGCTACACCTTC.

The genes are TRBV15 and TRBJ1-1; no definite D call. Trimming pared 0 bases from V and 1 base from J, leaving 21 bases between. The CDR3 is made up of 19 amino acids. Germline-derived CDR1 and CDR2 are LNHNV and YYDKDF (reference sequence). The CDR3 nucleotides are TGTGCCACCAGCAGAGATAGAAAAGACTCCTTGGGGAGGAACACTGAAGCTTTCTTT. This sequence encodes CATSRDRKDSLGRNTEAFF. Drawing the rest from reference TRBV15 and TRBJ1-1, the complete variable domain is DAMVIQNPRYQVTQFGKPVTLSCSQTLNHNVMYWYQQKSSQAPKLLFHYYDKDFNNEADTPDNFQSRRPNTSFCFLDIRSPGLGDTAMYLCATSRDRKDSLGRNTEAFFGQGTRLTVV.

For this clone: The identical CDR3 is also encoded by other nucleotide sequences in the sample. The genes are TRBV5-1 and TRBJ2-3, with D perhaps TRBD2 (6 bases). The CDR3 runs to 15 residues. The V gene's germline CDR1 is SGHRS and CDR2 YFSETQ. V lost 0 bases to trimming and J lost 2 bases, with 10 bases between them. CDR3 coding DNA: TGCGCCAGCAGCTTGGCTGGGGGGTCCACAGATACGCAGTATTTT. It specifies CASSLAGGSTDTQYF.

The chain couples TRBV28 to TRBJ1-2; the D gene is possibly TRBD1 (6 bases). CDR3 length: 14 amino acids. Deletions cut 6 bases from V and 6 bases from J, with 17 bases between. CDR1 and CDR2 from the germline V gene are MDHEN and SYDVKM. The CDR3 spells CASRAGGQIHGYTF. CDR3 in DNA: TGTGCCAGCAGAGCCGGAGGACAGATCCATGGCTACACCTTC.

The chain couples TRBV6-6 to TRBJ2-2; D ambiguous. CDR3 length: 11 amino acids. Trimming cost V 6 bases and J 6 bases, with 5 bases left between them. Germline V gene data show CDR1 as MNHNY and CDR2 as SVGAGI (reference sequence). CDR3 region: CASSVSGELFF. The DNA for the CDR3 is TGTGCCAGCAGCGTTTCCGGGGAGCTGTTTTTT.

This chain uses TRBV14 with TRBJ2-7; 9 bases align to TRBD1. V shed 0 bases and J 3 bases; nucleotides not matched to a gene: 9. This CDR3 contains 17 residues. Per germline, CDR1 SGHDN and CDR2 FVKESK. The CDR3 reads CASSQDLIRDRVYEQYF. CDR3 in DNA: TGTGCCAGCAGCCAAGACTTAATCCGGGACAGGGTCTACGAGCAGTACTTC. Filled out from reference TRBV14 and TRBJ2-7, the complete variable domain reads EAGVTQFPSHSVIEKGQTVTLRCDPISGHDNLYWYRRVMGKEIKFLLHFVKESKQDESGMPNNRFLAERTGGTYSTLKVQPAELEDSGVYFCASSQDLIRDRVYEQYFGPGTRLTVT.

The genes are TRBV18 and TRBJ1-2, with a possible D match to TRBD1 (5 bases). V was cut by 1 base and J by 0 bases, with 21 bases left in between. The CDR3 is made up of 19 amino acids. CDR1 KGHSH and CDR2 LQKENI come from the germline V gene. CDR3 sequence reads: CASSPRDSREGRTNYGYTF. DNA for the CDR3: TGTGCCAGCTCACCACGGGACTCCCGAGAAGGGCGAACTAACTATGGCTACACCTTC.

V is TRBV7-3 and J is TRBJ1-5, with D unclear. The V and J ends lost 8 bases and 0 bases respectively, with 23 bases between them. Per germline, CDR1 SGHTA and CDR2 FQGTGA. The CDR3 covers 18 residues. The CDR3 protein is CASGVSLRSGNSNQPQHF. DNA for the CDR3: TGTGCCAGCGGTGTAAGTTTGAGGAGCGGGAATAGCAATCAGCCCCAGCATTTT.

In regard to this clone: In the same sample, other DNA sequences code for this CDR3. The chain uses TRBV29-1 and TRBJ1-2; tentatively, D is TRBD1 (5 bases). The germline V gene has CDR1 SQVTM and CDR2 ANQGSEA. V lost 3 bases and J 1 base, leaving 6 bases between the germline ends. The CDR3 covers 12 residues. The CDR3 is CSVDDSNYGYTF. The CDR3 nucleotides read TGCAGCGTTGACGACAGTAACTATGGCTACACCTTC.

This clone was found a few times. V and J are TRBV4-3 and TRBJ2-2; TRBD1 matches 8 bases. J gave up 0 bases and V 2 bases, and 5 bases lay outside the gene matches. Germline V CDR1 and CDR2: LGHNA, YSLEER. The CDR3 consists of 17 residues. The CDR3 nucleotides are TGCGCCAGCAGCCAAATGGGGACAGGCCCGAACACCGGGGAGCTGTTTTTT. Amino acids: CASSQMGTGPNTGELFF.

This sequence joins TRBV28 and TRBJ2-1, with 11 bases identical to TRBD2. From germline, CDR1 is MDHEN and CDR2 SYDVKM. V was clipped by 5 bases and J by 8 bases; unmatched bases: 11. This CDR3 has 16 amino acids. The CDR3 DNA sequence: TGTGCCAGCAGTCCGGTAGCGGGGGGGCCGAGTGATGAGCAGTTCTTC. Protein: CASSPVAGGPSDEQFF.

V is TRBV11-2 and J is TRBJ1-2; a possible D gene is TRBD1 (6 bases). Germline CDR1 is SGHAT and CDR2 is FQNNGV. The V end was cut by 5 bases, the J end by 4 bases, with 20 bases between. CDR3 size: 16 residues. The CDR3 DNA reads TGTGCCAGCAGCGCGACGGCGGGGGGCCTCGGCTATGGCTACACCTTC. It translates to CASSATAGGLGYGYTF.

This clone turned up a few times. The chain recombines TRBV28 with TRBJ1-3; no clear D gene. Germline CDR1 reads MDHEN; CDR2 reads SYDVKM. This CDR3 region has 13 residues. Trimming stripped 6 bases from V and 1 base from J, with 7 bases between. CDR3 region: CASRGVSGNTIYF. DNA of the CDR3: TGTGCCAGCAGGGGAGTTTCTGGAAACACCATATATTTT. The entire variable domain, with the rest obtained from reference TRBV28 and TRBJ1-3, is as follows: DVKVTQSSRYLVKRTGEKVFLECVQDMDHENMFWYRQDPGLGLRLIYFSYDVKMKEKGDIPEGYSVSREKKERFSLILESASTNQTSMYLCASRGVSGNTIYFGEGSWLTVV.